What follows are 20 T cell receptor beta chains derived from one specimen sequenced in a study of blood T cell repertoires in COVID-19. The method was immunoSEQ multiplex PCR; TCRdb's version includes in-frame clones alone and lacks a portion of them. Among fewer than 200,000 clones listed, about 85% were seen once. The sample consisted of peripheral blood. Source of these receptors: a woman aged 80 or older with acute or convalescent COVID-19.

This clone was observed once. The chain recombines TRBV7-9 with TRBJ2-1, with 9 nucleotides matching TRBD2. This CDR3 contains 14 residues. The trim removed 5 bases at V and 8 bases at J, leaving 7 bases unmatched. Germline V lookup: CDR1 SEHNR, CDR2 FQNEAQ (reference sequence). The CDR3 region is CASSPRIAGDEQFF. The CDR3 DNA reads as TGTGCCAGCAGCCCTCGGATAGCGGGAGATGAGCAGTTCTTC.

This clone appeared once. The chain is built from TRBV30 and TRBJ1-1, with D tentatively TRBD1 (6 bases). The length of the CDR3 is 11 residues. Looked up from germline, CDR1 is GTSNPN and CDR2 is SVGIG (reference sequence). Trimming removed 3 bases at V and 7 bases at J, with 9 bases between. For the CDR3, the DNA is TGTGCCTGGAGACGGACAGTTGAAGCTTTCTTT. Translated, it gives CAWRRTVEAFF. Based on the CDR3 plus reference TRBV30 and TRBJ1-1, the full variable domain is SQTIHQWPATLVQPVGSPLSLECTVEGTSNPNLYWYRQAAGRGLQLLFYSVGIGQISSEVPQNLSASRPQDRQFILSSKKLLLSDSGFYLCAWRRTVEAFFGQGTRLTVV.

The chain joins TRBV7-9 to TRBJ2-3; D remains unclear. Germline CDR1 SEHNR, CDR2 FQNEAQ (reference sequence). V was trimmed by 2 bases and J by 1 base, leaving 13 bases between them. The CDR3 runs 16 residues. The CDR3 DNA follows: TGTGCCAGCAGCTTATATTATCACACCCGCACAGATACGCAGTATTTT. This encodes CASSLYYHTRTDTQYF.

The rearrangement links TRBV7-2 to TRBJ2-4, with 7 bases lining up with TRBD2. V trimming: 3 bases; J trimming: 8 bases; junction bases outside the gene matches: 4. This CDR3 contains 13 residues. Per the germline V gene, CDR1 is SGHTA and CDR2 is FQGNSA. The CDR3 here is CASSLGGRDIQYF. In DNA form, the CDR3 reads TGTGCCAGCAGCTTGGGGGGGAGAGACATTCAGTACTTC.

This clone has a single count. This sequence joins TRBV19 and TRBJ2-1; 8 bases line up with TRBD2. The CDR3 is 15 amino acids. Germline V gene lookup returns CDR1 LNHDA and CDR2 SQIVND (reference sequence). The ends lost 5 bases at V and 5 bases at J; junction bases unmatched: 8. The CDR3 is CASSDRLARNNEQFF. CDR3 sequence (DNA): TGTGCCAGTAGTGACCGACTAGCGAGAAACAATGAGCAGTTCTTC.

The count of this clone is one. The chain uses TRBV5-4 and TRBJ2-7; 7 nucleotides line up with TRBD2. Germline CDR1 is SGHNT and CDR2 is YYREEE (reference sequence). The CDR3 runs to 14 residues. V trimming: 0 bases; J trimming: 2 bases; junction bases outside the gene matches: 2. CDR3 sequence (DNA): TGTGCCAGCAGCTTGGATGGGGGGGCCTACGAGCAGTACTTC. Its translation is CASSLDGGAYEQYF.

The chain is built from TRBV6-4 and TRBJ2-5; 10 bases agree with TRBD2. Germline V gives CDR1 MRHNA, CDR2 SNTAGT. The CDR3 is 18 amino acids. Germline trimming cut 2 bases from V and 9 bases from J; bases unmatched to any gene: 18. The CDR3 is CASSDRLAGVPYQGAQYF. CDR3 DNA sequence: TGTGCCAGCAGTGACAGGCTAGCGGGAGTCCCGTACCAAGGGGCCCAGTACTTC.

This clone was recorded only once. The chain recombines TRBV14 with TRBJ1-1; tentative D call: TRBD1 (5 bases). This CDR3 is 16 amino acids long. From germline, CDR1 is SGHDN and CDR2 FVKESK. Between the trimmed V and J ends, which lost 2 bases and 0 bases, there was a span of 13 bases. As DNA, the CDR3 is TGTGCCAGCAGCCAACGAAAGGACATGCTGAACACTGAAGCTTTCTTT. Translation gives CASSQRKDMLNTEAFF.

The gene calls are TRBV12-3 or TRBV12-4 and TRBJ1-4; D is unresolved. The V and J ends lost 7 bases and 8 bases respectively, with 14 bases between them. CDR3 length: 13 amino acids. CDR3 region: CASTPLTGEKLFF. The CDR3 DNA follows: TGTGCCAGCACCCCTCTCACGGGGGAAAAACTGTTTTTT.

CDR3 loop: CASSFYPPPGGWYGYTF. CDR3 bases: TGTGCCAGCAGCTTTTATCCACCGCCAGGGGGCTGGTATGGCTACACCTTC. This chain uses TRBV7-9 with TRBJ1-2; 8 bases align to TRBD1. Germline V gives CDR1 SEHNR, CDR2 FQNEAQ (reference sequence). With V trimmed by 3 bases and J by 5 bases, 14 bases remained unmatched. The CDR3 spans 17 residues.

This clone was detected many times. The chain links TRBV6-5 to TRBJ2-1; 10 bases agree with TRBD2. Losses at the gene ends were 5 bases for V and 9 bases for J; bases not matched to a gene: 7. The CDR3 consists of 14 residues. The germline V gene encodes CDR1 MNHEY and CDR2 SVGAGI. The CDR3 DNA reads as TGTGCCAGCAGTCCACTAGCGGGAAGAGTTGAGCAGTTCTTC. Its translation: CASSPLAGRVEQFF.

The chain has TRBV19 and TRBJ1-2, with D tentatively TRBD1 (6 bases). This CDR3 spans 15 amino acids. Germline values: CDR1 LNHDA, CDR2 SQIVND (reference sequence). Trimming removed 4 bases at V and 4 bases at J, with 16 bases between. The DNA of the CDR3 is TGTGCCAGTAGTAAGGCCCAGGGGTCCTCCTATGGCTACACCTTC. Its translation: CASSKAQGSSYGYTF.

This clone appeared a single time. The rearrangement links TRBV2 to TRBJ1-1; D call uncertain. The CDR3 consists of 13 residues. The germline CDR1 and CDR2 sequences are SNHLY and FYNNEI. Deletions cut 6 bases from V and 7 bases from J, with 15 bases between. CDR3 sequence (DNA): TGTGCCAGCAGCCGGAAGGAAAGAGGTGAAGCTTTCTTT. Translation: CASSRKERGEAFF. Full variable domain (outside the CDR3, taken from reference TRBV2 and TRBJ1-1): EPEVTQTPSHQVTQMGQEVILRCVPISNHLYFYWYRQILGQKVEFLVSFYNNEISEKSEIFDDQFSVERPDGSNFTLKIRSTKLEDSAMYFCASSRKERGEAFFGQGTRLTVV.

The V call is TRBV7-2, the J call TRBJ1-1; 8 bases align to TRBD1. Germline trimming cut 3 bases from V and 5 bases from J; bases unmatched to any gene: 5. This CDR3 is 14 amino acids long. Per the germline V gene, CDR1 is SGHTA and CDR2 is FQGNSA. The CDR3: CASSLTGAGTEAFF. As DNA, the CDR3 is TGTGCCAGCAGCTTGACAGGGGCTGGGACTGAAGCTTTCTTT.

This chain links TRBV10-3 with TRBJ1-1, with D tentatively TRBD1 (5 bases). With 3 bases removed from V and 6 bases from J, the gap between germline ends came to 14 bases. This CDR3 contains 14 residues. Per the germline V gene, CDR1 is ENHRY and CDR2 is SYGVKD. In nucleotides, the CDR3 is TGTGCCATCAGTGAAAGGCAGGGCGACGCTGAAGCTTTCTTT. It translates to CAISERQGDAEAFF.

This clone showed up just a few times. The chain couples TRBV7-8 to TRBJ2-1, with 7 bases fitting TRBD1. V was pared by 5 bases and J by 5 bases, with 6 bases of the junction left unmatched. CDR1 SGHVS and CDR2 FQNEAQ come from the germline V gene. This CDR3 spans 14 amino acids. The CDR3 loop is CASSKSGTDNEQFF. The CDR3 DNA is TGTGCCAGCAGCAAATCCGGGACAGACAATGAGCAGTTCTTC.

V usage is TRBV6-4 and J usage is TRBJ2-3, with D possibly TRBD2 on 5 matching bases. Trimming stripped 6 bases from V and 1 base from J, with 8 bases between. The germline CDR1 and CDR2 sequences are MRHNA and SNTAGT. This CDR3 contains 13 residues. CDR3 sequence: CASSHGGTDTQYF. The CDR3, as DNA: TGTGCCAGCAGCCACGGGGGCACAGATACGCAGTATTTT.

This chain connects TRBV6-4 to TRBJ2-1, with a tentative D call TRBD1 (6 bases). Germline lookup yields CDR1 MRHNA and CDR2 SNTAGT. V was cut by 6 bases and J by 6 bases, with 12 bases left in between. The CDR3 runs to 13 residues. The CDR3 here is CASSTQGTNEQFF. The CDR3 nucleotides are TGTGCCAGCAGCACACAGGGTACCAATGAGCAGTTCTTC.

CDR3 loop: CASSLTLAGRSTDTQYF. DNA of the CDR3: TGTGCCAGCAGCTTGACACTCGCGGGACGAAGCACAGATACGCAGTATTTT. This chain uses TRBV7-6 with TRBJ2-3, with a weak D call TRBD2 (6 bases). Germline values: CDR1 SGHVS, CDR2 FNYEAQ. CDR3 size: 17 residues. Trimming took off 3 bases at V and 0 bases at J, with 16 bases between the two ends. The full variable domain, its missing parts supplied by reference TRBV7-6 and TRBJ2-3, is GAGVSQSPRYKVTKRGQDVALRCDPISGHVSLYWYRQALGQGPEFLTYFNYEAQQDKSGLPNDRFSAERPEGSISTLTIQRTEQRDSAMYRCASSLTLAGRSTDTQYFGPGTRLTVL.

This clone occurred once. The gene calls are TRBV19 and TRBJ1-2, with D perhaps TRBD1 (5 bases). Germline V gene sequence: CDR1 LNHDA, CDR2 SQIVND (reference sequence). V lost 5 bases and J lost 4, with 11 bases in between. CDR3 size: 13 residues. CDR3 in amino acids: CASSQTDFYGYTF. In nucleotides, the CDR3 is TGTGCCAGTAGTCAGACAGATTTCTATGGCTACACCTTC. Looking up the rest from reference TRBV19 and TRBJ1-2 gives the full variable domain: DGGITQSPKYLFRKEGQNVTLSCEQNLNHDAMYWYRQDPGQGLRLIYYSQIVNDFQKGDIAEGYSVSREKKESFPLTVTSAQKNPTAFYLCASSQTDFYGYTFGSGTRLTVV.